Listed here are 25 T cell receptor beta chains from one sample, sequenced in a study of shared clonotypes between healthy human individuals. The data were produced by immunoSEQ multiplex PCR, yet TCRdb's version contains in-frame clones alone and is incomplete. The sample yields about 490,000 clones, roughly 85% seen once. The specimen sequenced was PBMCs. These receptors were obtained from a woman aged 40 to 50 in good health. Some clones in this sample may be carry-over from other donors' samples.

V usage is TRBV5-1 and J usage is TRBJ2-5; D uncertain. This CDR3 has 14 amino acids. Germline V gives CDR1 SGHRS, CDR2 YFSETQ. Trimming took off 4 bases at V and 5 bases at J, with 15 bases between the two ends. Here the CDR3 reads CASSGTRSEETQYF. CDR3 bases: TGCGCCAGCAGCGGTACCAGATCGGAGGAGACCCAGTACTTC.

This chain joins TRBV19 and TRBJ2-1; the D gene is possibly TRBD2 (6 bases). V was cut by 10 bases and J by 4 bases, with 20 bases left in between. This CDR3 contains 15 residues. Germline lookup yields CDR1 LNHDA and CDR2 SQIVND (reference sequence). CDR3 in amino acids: CATQITGGAYNEQFF. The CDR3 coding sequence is TGTGCCACCCAAATAACCGGGGGAGCGTACAATGAGCAGTTCTTC.

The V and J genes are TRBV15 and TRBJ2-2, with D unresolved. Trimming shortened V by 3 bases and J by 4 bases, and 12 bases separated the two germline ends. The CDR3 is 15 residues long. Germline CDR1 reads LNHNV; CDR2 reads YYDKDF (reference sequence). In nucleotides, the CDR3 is TGTGCCACCAGCAGCCCCGACCGGTCCACCGGGGAGCTGTTTTTT. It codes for CATSSPDRSTGELFF.

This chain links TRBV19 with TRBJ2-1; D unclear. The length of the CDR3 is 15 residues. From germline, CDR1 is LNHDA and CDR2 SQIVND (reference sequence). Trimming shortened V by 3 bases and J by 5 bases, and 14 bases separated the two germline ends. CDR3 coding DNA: TGTGCCAGTAGTATTCTAGGATCGGACGACAATGAGCAGTTCTTC. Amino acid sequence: CASSILGSDDNEQFF.

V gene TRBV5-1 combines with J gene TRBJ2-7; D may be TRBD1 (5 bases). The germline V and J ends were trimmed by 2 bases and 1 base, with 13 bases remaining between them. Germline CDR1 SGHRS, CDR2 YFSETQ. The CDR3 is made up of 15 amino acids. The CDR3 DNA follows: TGCGCCAGCAGCTTCATGGACACCGCATCCTACGAGCAGTACTTC. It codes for CASSFMDTASYEQYF.

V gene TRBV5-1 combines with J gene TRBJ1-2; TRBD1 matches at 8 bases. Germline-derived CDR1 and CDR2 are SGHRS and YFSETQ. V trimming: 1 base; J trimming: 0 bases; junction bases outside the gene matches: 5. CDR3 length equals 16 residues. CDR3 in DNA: TGCGCCAGCAGCTTGTGGACAGGGAGGTCTAACTATGGCTACACCTTC. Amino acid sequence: CASSLWTGRSNYGYTF.

The CDR3 nucleotides read TGTGCCAGCTCACAGAACCAGGGGCCGAGGCAGCCCCAGCATTTT. Residues: CASSQNQGPRQPQHF. This rearrangement joins TRBV18 to TRBJ1-5; possibly TRBD1 for D (6 bases). CDR1 KGHSH and CDR2 LQKENI come from the germline V gene. This CDR3 has 15 residues. V shed 4 bases and J shed 7 bases, with 17 bases lying between them.

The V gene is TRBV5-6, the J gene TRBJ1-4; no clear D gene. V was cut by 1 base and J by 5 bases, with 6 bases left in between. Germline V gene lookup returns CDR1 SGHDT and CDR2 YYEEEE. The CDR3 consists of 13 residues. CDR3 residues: CASSLRRNEKLFF. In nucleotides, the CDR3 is TGTGCCAGCAGCTTGCGGCGGAATGAAAAACTGTTTTTT.

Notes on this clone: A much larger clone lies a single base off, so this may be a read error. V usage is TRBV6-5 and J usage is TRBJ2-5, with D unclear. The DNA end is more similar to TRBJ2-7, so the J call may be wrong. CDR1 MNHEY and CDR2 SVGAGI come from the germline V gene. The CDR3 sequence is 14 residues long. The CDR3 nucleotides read TGTGCCAGCCGTCCCTTAGCCTCATTCTACGAGCAGTACTTC. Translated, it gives CASRPLASFYEQYF.

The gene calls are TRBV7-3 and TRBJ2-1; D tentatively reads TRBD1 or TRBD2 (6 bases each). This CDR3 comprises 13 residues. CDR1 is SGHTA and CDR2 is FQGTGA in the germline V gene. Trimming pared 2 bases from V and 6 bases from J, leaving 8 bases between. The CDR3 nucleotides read TGTGCCAGCAGCTTAGGAGGGGGCAATGAGCAGTTCTTC. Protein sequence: CASSLGGGNEQFF.

The CDR3 DNA follows: TGTGCCAGCAGTTTATACGGGGGGGTAAGCACCGGGGAGCTGTTTTTT. Protein: CASSLYGGVSTGELFF. This chain connects TRBV27 to TRBJ2-2; 8 nucleotides line up with TRBD2. V shed 1 base and J 4 bases; nucleotides not matched to a gene: 5. The CDR3 spans 16 residues. Germline-derived CDR1 and CDR2 are MNHEY and SMNVEV (reference sequence).

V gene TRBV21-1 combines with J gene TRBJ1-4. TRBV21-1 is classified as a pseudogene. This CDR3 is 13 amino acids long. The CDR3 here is CASSVGGNEKLFF. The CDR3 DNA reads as TGTGCCAGCTCGGTGGGCGGGAATGAAAAACTGTTTTTT.

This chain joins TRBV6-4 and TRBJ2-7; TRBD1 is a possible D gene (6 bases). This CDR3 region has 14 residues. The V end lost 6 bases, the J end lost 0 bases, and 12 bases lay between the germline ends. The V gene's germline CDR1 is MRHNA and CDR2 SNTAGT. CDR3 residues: CASRPDRSSYEQYF. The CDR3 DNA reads TGTGCCAGCAGACCTGACAGGAGCTCCTACGAGCAGTACTTC.

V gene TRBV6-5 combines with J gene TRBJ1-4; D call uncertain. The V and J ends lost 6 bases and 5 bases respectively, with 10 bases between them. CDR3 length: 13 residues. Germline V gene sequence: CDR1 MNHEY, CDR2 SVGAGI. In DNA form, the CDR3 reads TGTGCCAGCAGGGCCCCGGGCAATGAAAAACTGTTTTTT. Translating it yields CASRAPGNEKLFF.

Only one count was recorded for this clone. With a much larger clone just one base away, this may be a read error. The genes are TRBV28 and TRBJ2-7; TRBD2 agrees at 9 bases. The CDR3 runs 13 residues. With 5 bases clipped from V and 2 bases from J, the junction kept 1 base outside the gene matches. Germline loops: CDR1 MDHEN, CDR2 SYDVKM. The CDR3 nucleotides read TGTGCCAGCAGTCCTAGCGGGGCCTACGAGCAGTACTTC. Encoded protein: CASSPSGAYEQYF.

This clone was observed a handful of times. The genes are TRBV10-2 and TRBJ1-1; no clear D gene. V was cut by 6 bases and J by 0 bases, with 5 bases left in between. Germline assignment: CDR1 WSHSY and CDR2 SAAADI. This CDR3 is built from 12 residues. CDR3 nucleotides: TGCGCCAGCAGCACCATGAACACTGAAGCTTTCTTT. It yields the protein CASSTMNTEAFF.

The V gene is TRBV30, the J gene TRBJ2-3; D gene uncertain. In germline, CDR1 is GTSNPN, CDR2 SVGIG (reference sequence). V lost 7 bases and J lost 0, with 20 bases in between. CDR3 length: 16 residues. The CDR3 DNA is TGTGCCTCAACCTTGGGTGCGGTTACTAGCACAGATACGCAGTATTTT. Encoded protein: CASTLGAVTSTDTQYF.

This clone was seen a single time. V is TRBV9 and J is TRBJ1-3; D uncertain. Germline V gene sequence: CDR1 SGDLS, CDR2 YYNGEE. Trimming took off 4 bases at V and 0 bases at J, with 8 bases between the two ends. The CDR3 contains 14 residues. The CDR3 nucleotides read TGTGCCAGCAGCTTTCAATCCTCTGGAAACACCATATATTTT. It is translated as CASSFQSSGNTIYF.

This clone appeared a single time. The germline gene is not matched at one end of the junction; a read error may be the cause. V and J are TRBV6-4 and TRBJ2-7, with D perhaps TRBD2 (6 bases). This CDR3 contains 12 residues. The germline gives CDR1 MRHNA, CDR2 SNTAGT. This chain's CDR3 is CAISVNGGEQYF. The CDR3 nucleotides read TGTGCCATCAGTGTGAACGGGGGCGAGCAGTACTTC.

The CDR3 DNA follows: TGCGCCAGCAGCCAAGAGTGGACGGGCGGGGCCAACGTCCTGACTTTC. Protein product: CASSQEWTGGANVLTF. The chain recombines TRBV4-3 with TRBJ2-6; D call uncertain. V was clipped by 0 bases and J by 4 bases, with 10 bases between them. Germline V lookup: CDR1 LGHNA, CDR2 YSLEER. The CDR3 is 16 residues long.

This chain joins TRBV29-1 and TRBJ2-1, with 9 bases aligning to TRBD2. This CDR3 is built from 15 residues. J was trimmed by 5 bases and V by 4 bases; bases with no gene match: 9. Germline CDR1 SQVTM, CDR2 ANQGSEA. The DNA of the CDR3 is TGCAGCGTTGTGTCGGGTAGCGGGGGAGACAATGAGCAGTTCTTC. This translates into CSVVSGSGGDNEQFF.

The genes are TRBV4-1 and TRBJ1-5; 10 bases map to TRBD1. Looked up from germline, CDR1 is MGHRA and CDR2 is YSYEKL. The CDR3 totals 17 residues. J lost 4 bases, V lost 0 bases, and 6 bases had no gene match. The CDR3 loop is CASSQDFRDRGNQPQHF. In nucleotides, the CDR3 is TGCGCCAGCAGCCAAGATTTCCGGGACAGGGGAAATCAGCCCCAGCATTTT.

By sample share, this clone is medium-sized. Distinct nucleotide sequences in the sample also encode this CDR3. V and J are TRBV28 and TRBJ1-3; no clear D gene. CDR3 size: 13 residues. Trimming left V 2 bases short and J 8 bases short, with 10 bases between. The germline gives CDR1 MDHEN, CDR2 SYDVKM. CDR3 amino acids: CASSLRPFDTIYF. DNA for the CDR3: TGTGCCAGCAGTTTAAGGCCCTTCGACACCATATATTTT.

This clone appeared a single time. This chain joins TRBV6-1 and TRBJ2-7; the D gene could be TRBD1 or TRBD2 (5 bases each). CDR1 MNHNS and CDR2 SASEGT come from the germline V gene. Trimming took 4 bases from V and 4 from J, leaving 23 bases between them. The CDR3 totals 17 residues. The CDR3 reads CASSGSSGTLDPYEQYF. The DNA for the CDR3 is TGTGCCAGCAGTGGAAGCTCCGGGACCCTCGACCCGTACGAGCAGTACTTC.

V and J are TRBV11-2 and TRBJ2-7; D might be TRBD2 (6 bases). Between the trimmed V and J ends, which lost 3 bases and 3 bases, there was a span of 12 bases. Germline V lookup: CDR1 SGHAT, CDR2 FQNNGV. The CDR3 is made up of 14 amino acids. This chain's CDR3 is CASSFGRSGYEQYF. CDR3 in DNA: TGTGCCAGCAGCTTTGGGAGGAGCGGCTACGAGCAGTACTTC.